The rows below give T cell receptor beta chains drawn from one sample of a study of blood T cell repertoires in COVID-19. Clones were read by immunoSEQ multiplex PCR, and TCRdb kept only the in-frame ones, dropping some. The top ten clones hold approximately 24% of a sample with about 95,000 clones, about 84% of them seen once. The sequenced sample was peripheral blood. The receptors were sampled from a human donor in a cohort sampled during active COVID-19. CDR3s include the opening cysteine and the closing phenylalanine or tryptophan. D genes are given only for firm matches. A clone size is listed for some rows: how often the clone was seen (once, few, many), or a class if it is expanded.

CDR3nt,CDR3aa,j_gene,v_gene,d_gene,len,abundance
TGTGCCAGCAGCCTGGGACAGGGGACCTATGGCTACACCTTC,CASSLGQGTYGYTF,TRBJ1-2,TRBV6-5,TRBD1,14,NA
TGTGCCAGCAGTGAAACATCGGGGACAGACTTTAATGAAAAACTGTTTTTT,CASSETSGTDFNEKLFF,TRBJ1-4,TRBV25-1,TRBD1,17,few
TGTGCCAGCAGCCTAGTGGGACAGGGGGCGAGGGAGCAGTACTTC,CASSLVGQGAREQYF,TRBJ2-7,TRBV27,TRBD1,15,few
TGTGCCAGCTCACCCCTAGACAGGGGTAATTCACCCCTCCACTTT,CASSPLDRGNSPLHF,TRBJ1-6,TRBV18,TRBD1,15,NA
TGTGCCATCAGCGACGGCAGGGCGGGCACAGATACGCAGTATTTT,CAISDGRAGTDTQYF,TRBJ2-3,TRBV10-3,NA,15,NA
TGTGCCAGTAGCCGAGATTGGAGGTATGGCTACACCTTC,CASSRDWRYGYTF,TRBJ1-2,TRBV19,NA,13,NA
TGTGCCAGCAGCCAAGAGGCGCTAGCGGGAGGGGTGCCCTACGAGCAGTACTTC,CASSQEALAGGVPYEQYF,TRBJ2-7,TRBV4-2,TRBD2,18,NA
TGTGCCAGCAGCGGATATTACGTGGAGCAGCGACAAGAGACCCAGTACTTC,CASSGYYVEQRQETQYF,TRBJ2-5,TRBV28,NA,17,NA
TGTGCCAGCAGTTTAACCTTGAGGGGGCCTCTGGGAGATACGCAGTATTTT,CASSLTLRGPLGDTQYF,TRBJ2-3,TRBV27,TRBD1,17,NA
TGTGCCAGCAGCGAACTATCCCACACCGGGGAGCTGTTTTTT,CASSELSHTGELFF,TRBJ2-2,TRBV9,NA,14,NA
TGTGCCAGCAGTTCGGGTAGTTTCTCTGGGGCCAACGTCCTGACTTTC,CASSSGSFSGANVLTF,TRBJ2-6,TRBV6-2/TRBV6-3,NA,16,NA
TGTGCCAGCAGACCACAGGGAAGCTCTGGAAACACCATATATTTT,CASRPQGSSGNTIYF,TRBJ1-3,TRBV7-8,NA,15,NA
TGTGCCAGCAGCACTACAGGCTACGAGCAGTACTTC,CASSTTGYEQYF,TRBJ2-7,TRBV7-9,NA,12,NA
TGTGCCAGCAGCCGAGTCCTAGGCGGGAACAATGAGCAGTTCTTC,CASSRVLGGNNEQFF,TRBJ2-1,TRBV28,NA,15,few
TGTGCCAGTAACCAAGACCAGGGACTGCGGGACAATTCACCCCTCCACTTT,CASNQDQGLRDNSPLHF,TRBJ1-6,TRBV19,NA,17,NA
TGTGCCAGCGGGGCAGGGAACCAAGAGACCCAGTACTTC,CASGAGNQETQYF,TRBJ2-5,TRBV2,NA,13,NA
TGTGCCACGAAAACAGCGAACACCGGGGAGCTGTTTTTT,CATKTANTGELFF,TRBJ2-2,TRBV19,NA,13,NA
TGTGCCAGTAGTATGCGAGCAGGCTATGGCTACACCTTC,CASSMRAGYGYTF,TRBJ1-2,TRBV19,NA,13,NA
TGTGCCAGCAGTTTAGGCAGGGTAAACACCGGGGAGCTGTTTTTT,CASSLGRVNTGELFF,TRBJ2-2,TRBV27,NA,15,NA
TGCGCCAGCAGCTTGTTCACTAGCGGGAGCCCCTACGAGCAGTACTTC,CASSLFTSGSPYEQYF,TRBJ2-7,TRBV5-1,TRBD2,16,once
TGTGCCAGTAGTCCCGACAGGAAAAGCACAGATACGCAGTATTTT,CASSPDRKSTDTQYF,TRBJ2-3,TRBV19,NA,15,few
TGTGCCAGCAGTTACTCAAGGACAGGGTATGGCTACACCTTC,CASSYSRTGYGYTF,TRBJ1-2,TRBV6-5,TRBD1,14,NA
TGTGCCAGCAGCGTACTAGCGGGCACAGATACGCAGTATTTT,CASSVLAGTDTQYF,TRBJ2-3,TRBV9,TRBD2,14,once
TGCGCCAGCAGCTTGGCTGGGGGGACAGGGGGAAATGAAAAACTGTTTTTT,CASSLAGGTGGNEKLFF,TRBJ1-4,TRBV5-1,TRBD1,17,NA
TGTGCCAGCAGTTACCGGGGGGGTAGCACTGAAGCTTTCTTT,CASSYRGGSTEAFF,TRBJ1-1,TRBV6-5,NA,14,NA
TGTGCCAGCAGTGAAAGGAGCAGGGGGAAGCTTAATGAAAAACTGTTTTTT,CASSERSRGKLNEKLFF,TRBJ1-4,TRBV6-1,TRBD1,17,NA
TGTGCCAGCAGACCCGGGGGGGCCGGAGAGACCCAGTACTTC,CASRPGGAGETQYF,TRBJ2-5,TRBV2,TRBD2,14,NA
TGTGCCAGCAGCTTAGAATCAGGGGCTTGGGAGACCCAGTACTTC,CASSLESGAWETQYF,TRBJ2-5,TRBV7-2,NA,15,NA
TGTGCCAGCAGTGAAGACAGAGAAGCTTTCTTT,CASSEDREAFF,TRBJ1-1,TRBV25-1,NA,11,NA